These 18 T cell receptor beta chains were all obtained from the same sample, sequenced in a study of T cells in Graves' hyperthyroidism and ophthalmopathy. RNA transcripts gave rise to amplified TCR beta CDR3 regions. In the first-round RT-PCR of the TCR CDR3, the HTBI primer set was used. In TCRdb, the multiplex PCR reads were re-called with MiXCR into one record per CDR3 protein. The sample records over 400,000 distinct CDR3 sequences, under 15% being singletons. Material: blood. These receptors were obtained from a man younger than 30 with Graves' ophthalmopathy.

This clonotype was recorded many times. The chain employs TRBV11-2 and TRBJ2-1, with 7 bases identical to TRBD2. The CDR3 has 14 amino acids. The V and J ends lost 2 bases and 6 bases, in that order; junction bases with no gene match: 4. Germline values: CDR1 SGHAT, CDR2 FQNNGV. This CDR3 reads CASSLLRGSNEQFF. The DNA of the CDR3 is TGTGCCAGCAGCTTACTGCGCGGGAGCAATGAGCAGTTCTTC.

This rearrangement joins TRBV15 to TRBJ1-5; weak D call: TRBD1 (5 bases). CDR3 length equals 15 residues. Germline CDR1 reads LNHNV; CDR2 reads YYDKDF (reference sequence). V shed 0 bases and J shed 4 bases, with 10 bases lying between them. The chain's CDR3 is CATSRDGAANQPQHF. Written as DNA, the CDR3 is TGTGCCACCAGCAGAGATGGGGCGGCTAATCAGCCCCAGCATTTT.

This clonotype was seen many times. The chain couples TRBV7-2 to TRBJ2-3; 10 bases fit TRBD2. With 1 base clipped from V and 5 bases from J, the junction kept 6 bases outside the gene matches. The germline V gene encodes CDR1 SGHTA and CDR2 FQGNSA. This CDR3 contains 16 residues. As DNA, the CDR3 is TGTGCCAGCAGCTTAGGGGTAGCGGGGGGTCTAGATACGCAGTATTTT. Its protein product is CASSLGVAGGLDTQYF.

As to this clonotype: This could be a read error, since a much larger clone is one nucleotide away. The genes are TRBV3-1 and TRBJ1-1; D possibly corresponds to TRBD1 (5 bases). The CDR3 contains 14 residues. V was cut by 4 bases and J by 4 bases, with 13 bases left in between. Looked up from germline, CDR1 is LGHDT and CDR2 is YNNKEL (reference sequence). Here the CDR3 reads CASSPRGTGTEAFF. Written as DNA, the CDR3 is TGTGCCAGCAGCCCCCGGGGCACGGGCACTGAAGCTTTCTTT.

This clonotype was seen at least ten times. The rearrangement joins TRBV28 to TRBJ2-3; 10 bases align to TRBD1. The germline V gene has CDR1 MDHEN and CDR2 SYDVKM. The CDR3 contains 17 residues. V was pared by 5 bases and J by 1 base, with 9 bases of the junction left unmatched. The CDR3 reads CASSLPLGTGGTDTQYF. The CDR3 DNA follows: TGTGCCAGCAGTCTCCCGCTAGGGACAGGGGGCACAGATACGCAGTATTTT. The complete variable domain, with remaining parts taken from reference TRBV28 and TRBJ2-3, reads DVKVTQSSRYLVKRTGEKVFLECVQDMDHENMFWYRQDPGLGLRLIYFSYDVKMKEKGDIPEGYSVSREKKERFSLILESASTNQTSMYLCASSLPLGTGGTDTQYFGPGTRLTVL.

There are many counts of this clonotype. J is TRBJ2-2 and V is TRBV18; no reliable D call. This CDR3 is built from 15 residues. Germline values: CDR1 KGHSH, CDR2 LQKENI. Trimming removed 5 bases at V and 2 bases at J, with 12 bases between. The CDR3 DNA is TGTGCCAGCTCATTGGCCCAGGCCAACACCGGGGAGCTGTTTTTT. It translates to CASSLAQANTGELFF. Variable domain in full (rest from reference TRBV18 and TRBJ2-2): NAGVMQNPRHLVRRRGQEARLRCSPMKGHSHVYWYRQLPEEGLKFMVYLQKENIIDESGMPKERFSAEFPKEGPSILRIQQVVRGDSAAYFCASSLAQANTGELFFGEGSRLTVL.

This clonotype was observed many times. The V and J genes are TRBV5-1 and TRBJ2-7; D is possibly TRBD1 (5 bases). The V and J ends lost 9 bases and 5 bases respectively, with 15 bases between them. This CDR3 spans 12 amino acids. CDR1 and CDR2 (germline): SGHRS, YFSETQ. The CDR3 sequence: CATAQGVDEQYF. The CDR3 nucleotides are TGCGCCACCGCCCAAGGGGTCGACGAGCAGTACTTC.

The sample holds a few counts of this clonotype. The gene calls are TRBV19 and TRBJ1-5; 8 bases map to TRBD1. Germline-derived CDR1 and CDR2 are LNHDA and SQIVND (reference sequence). This CDR3 spans 19 amino acids. J gave up 0 bases and V 5 bases, and 15 bases lay outside the gene matches. The CDR3 loop reads CASSDDRGSTPYSNQPQHF. The DNA of the CDR3 is TGTGCCAGTAGTGACGACAGGGGATCAACACCTTATAGCAATCAGCCCCAGCATTTT. The complete variable domain, with remaining parts taken from reference TRBV19 and TRBJ1-5, reads DGGITQSPKYLFRKEGQNVTLSCEQNLNHDAMYWYRQDPGQGLRLIYYSQIVNDFQKGDIAEGYSVSREKKESFPLTVTSAQKNPTAFYLCASSDDRGSTPYSNQPQHFGDGTRLSIL.

V and J are TRBV2 and TRBJ2-2; 9 nucleotides align to TRBD1. The germline V gene encodes CDR1 SNHLY and CDR2 FYNNEI. This CDR3 has 14 amino acids. V lost 8 bases and J lost 6; bases outside the gene matches: 7. The CDR3 sequence: CASGDREVSGELFF. DNA of the CDR3: TGTGCCAGCGGGGACAGGGAGGTCTCCGGGGAGCTGTTTTTT.

The chain employs TRBV12-3 or TRBV12-4 and TRBJ2-4; unclear D gene. V was shortened by 4 bases and J by 0 bases, with 4 bases between the two germline ends. This CDR3 comprises 13 residues. The CDR3 spells CASSWEAKNIQYF. CDR3 in DNA: TGTGCCAGCAGTTGGGAAGCCAAAAACATTCAGTACTTC.

The table lists this clonotype with many counts. The V and J genes are TRBV11-2 and TRBJ2-1; D is unresolved. CDR3 length equals 13 residues. Between the trimmed V and J ends, which lost 1 base and 5 bases, there was a span of 6 bases. Germline loops: CDR1 SGHAT, CDR2 FQNNGV. CDR3 in amino acids: CASSLGHNNEQFF. The CDR3 bases are TGTGCCAGCAGCTTAGGACACAACAATGAGCAGTTCTTC. The full variable domain, completed using reference TRBV11-2 and TRBJ2-1, is EAGVAQSPRYKIIEKRQSVAFWCNPISGHATLYWYQQILGQGPKLLIQFQNNGVVDDSQLPKDRFSAERLKGVDSTLKIQPAKLEDSAVYLCASSLGHNNEQFFGPGTRLTVL.

In this sample, this clonotype turned up many times. The chain employs TRBV2 and TRBJ2-7; TRBD2 aligns across 8 bases. The CDR3 has 14 amino acids. Trimming at V came to 7 bases and at J to 2 bases, leaving 7 bases not matched to a gene. Germline CDR1 SNHLY, CDR2 FYNNEI. DNA of the CDR3: TGTGCCAGCACTCCGGGGGGGACCCCCTACGAGCAGTACTTC. Translated: CASTPGGTPYEQYF. Complete variable domain (other parts from reference TRBV2 and TRBJ2-7): EPEVTQTPSHQVTQMGQEVILRCVPISNHLYFYWYRQILGQKVEFLVSFYNNEISEKSEIFDDQFSVERPDGSNFTLKIRSTKLEDSAMYFCASTPGGTPYEQYFGPGTRLTVT.

This clonotype was seen ten or more times. The V and J genes are TRBV27 and TRBJ2-3; the D call may be TRBD1 or TRBD2 (5 bases each). Germline assignment: CDR1 MNHEY and CDR2 SMNVEV (reference sequence). This CDR3 has 14 amino acids. Trimming cost V 0 bases and J 7 bases, with 11 bases left between them. CDR3 nucleotides: TGTGCCAGCAGTTTATCCCGGGGACCACATACGCAGTATTTT. This codes for CASSLSRGPHTQYF.

This clonotype was seen many times. The CDR3 region is CSASLVVAFRNEQFF. DNA for the CDR3: TGCAGTGCTAGTCTGGTGGTAGCTTTCCGCAATGAGCAGTTCTTC. The gene calls are TRBV20-1 and TRBJ2-1; D unresolved. Trimming cost V 3 bases and J 6 bases, with 18 bases left between them. The CDR3 is 15 amino acids. The germline CDR1 and CDR2 sequences are DFQATT and SNEGSKA (reference sequence).

In its sample, this clonotype was seen many times. The rearrangement links TRBV12-3 or TRBV12-4 to TRBJ2-5; either TRBD1 or TRBD2 may supply D (7 bases each). The CDR3 is 14 amino acids. V dropped 10 bases and J dropped 4 bases, with 19 bases sitting between them. The CDR3 protein is CATSGGAGRETQYF. The CDR3 region has the DNA TGTGCCACTTCAGGGGGGGCAGGGAGAGAGACCCAGTACTTC.

This clonotype was counted at least ten times. V and J are TRBV3-1 and TRBJ1-1; TRBD1 might be the D (5 bases). Trimming removed 5 bases from V and 3 bases from J, with 16 bases in between. CDR1 is LGHDT, CDR2 YNNKEL, per germline (reference sequence). There are 15 residues in the CDR3. This chain's CDR3 is CASSSQEEGHTEAFF. CDR3 coding DNA: TGTGCCAGCAGCTCACAGGAGGAGGGGCACACTGAAGCTTTCTTT.

This clonotype was picked up many times. V usage is TRBV12-3 or TRBV12-4 and J usage is TRBJ2-5, with D possibly TRBD2 on 6 matching bases. V lost 2 bases to trimming and J lost 0 bases, with 7 bases between them. This CDR3 region has 14 residues. The DNA of the CDR3 is TGTGCCAGCAGTTTACGGGGGTACCAAGAGACCCAGTACTTC. Amino acid sequence: CASSLRGYQETQYF.

There are many counts of this clonotype. The chain is built from TRBV15 and TRBJ1-2; 8 nucleotides match TRBD1. The length of the CDR3 is 14 residues. Germline CDR1 is LNHNV and CDR2 is YYDKDF (reference sequence). The ends lost 3 bases at V and 1 base at J; junction bases unmatched: 1. The CDR3: CATSRDRDNYGYTF. The CDR3 bases are TGTGCCACCAGCAGGGACAGGGATAACTATGGCTACACCTTC.